This T cell receptor (beta chain) comes out of a study of breast tumors, draining lymph nodes, adjacent tissues (TCRdb year 2016). Regarding the research as a whole: The study compared TCR beta repertoires across tumor, adjacent nontumor tissue and axillary lymph nodes from breast cancer patients. In human breast cancer, the study set out to assess how tumor, surrounding tissue and draining lymph node repertoires relate to one another and whether T cells might be exchanged between them.

What the research found in general, with its limitations: T-cell repertoire diversity in tumors was found to be lower than in lymph nodes but higher than in nontumor tissue, and preferential V and J gene usage was observed. The conclusion that tumor T cells originate in lymph nodes was presented as consistent with a hypothesis rather than as directly demonstrated. The data were considered consistent with the idea that most tumor T cells come from the lymph node and then expand in tumor tissue. Tumor and nontumor tissue repertoires were significantly more similar in luminal-like than in basal-like breast cancer.

This clonotype was seen at least ten times. What antigen it recognizes has not been identified. No clone much larger than this one lies a single base away; base qualities are absent. This sample was sequenced with an Illumina HiSeq 2000. Multiplex PCR amplification was used to build the TCR beta chain libraries. High-throughput sequencing was used to analyze the amplified TCR beta chain products. TCRdb passed the public sequencing reads through fastp at Q25 and MiXCR, retaining productive beta sequences. CDR3 protein sequences are deduplicated, and each keeps its most common genes and DNA. Recorded for this sample are approximately 90,000 distinct CDR3 sequences; roughly 29% of them occurred a single time. Clones ranked in the top ten supply 7.5% to 10% of the sample. Lymph node samples came from the axillary draining lymph nodes of breast cancer patients. Between the V and J ends, shortened by 6 bases and 9 bases respectively, the junction contains 9 bases. The CDR3 measures 11 amino acids from cysteine to phenylalanine. Only the CDR3 part of the read is kept: 33 bases, read in frame from the first base.

The sequenced material came from axillary lymph node tissue. Recombination joined TRBV12-3 or TRBV12-4 with TRBJ2-1; TRBD2 is possibly the D segment (5 matching bases). The origin of this receptor is a female donor with breast cancer. Some clones in this sample may be carry-over from other donors' samples. In nucleotide form, the sequence is TGTGCCAGCAGATTGGGGAGTGAGCAGTTCTTC. This is translated as CASRLGSEQFF.